The rows below give T cell receptor beta chains drawn from one sample of a study of human T cells and chemical hapten exposure. TCRdb used MiXCR to reprocess the RACE reads, holding one entry per CDR3 protein. The sample records 85,000 to 100,000 distinct CDR3 sequences, 8% to 13% being singletons. The specimen was whole blood, collected in connection with sensitization to the hapten diphenylcyclopropenone (DPC). The origin of the receptors is a man aged 40-49 years with alopecia areata. Some clones in this sample may be carry-over from other donors' samples. Each CDR3 is given with its conserved first and last residue. D genes are given only for firm matches. Not all rows give a size; the values are once, few, many and, for expanded clones, a class.

cdr3_aa	cdr3_nt	v_call	j_call	clone_size	d_call
CASSVGKPGEKLFF	TGTGCCAGCAGCGTCGGGAAACCGGGTGAAAAACTGTTTTTT	TRBV9	TRBJ1-4	many	NA
CASSITGSNTEAFF	TGTGCCAGTAGTATTACGGGCTCGAACACTGAAGCTTTCTTT	TRBV19	TRBJ1-1	few	NA
CATSDWGGLNTGELFF	TGTGCCACCAGTGATTGGGGGGGATTGAACACCGGGGAGCTGTTTTTT	TRBV24-1	TRBJ2-2	NA	TRBD2
CASSLGQVNTEAFF	TGTGCCAGCAGCTTGGGACAGGTGAACACTGAAGCTTTCTTT	TRBV11-1	TRBJ1-1	many	TRBD1
CATTLQREMTDTQYF	TGTGCCACCACCCTCCAGCGGGAGATGACAGATACGCAGTATTTT	TRBV6-1	TRBJ2-3	many	TRBD2
CASSSQTGFSAEAFF	TGTGCCAGCAGCTCTCAGACAGGTTTTAGCGCTGAAGCTTTCTTT	TRBV9	TRBJ1-1	NA	NA
CASSQQAGVTDTQYF	TGTGCCAGCAGCCAGCAAGCGGGAGTAACAGATACGCAGTATTTT	TRBV7-2	TRBJ2-3	many	TRBD2
CAWMGDSSDLNF	TGTGCCTGGATGGGGGACTCCTCCGACCTAAACTTC	TRBV30	TRBJ2-5	NA	NA
CASSYGTGSNQPQHF	TGTGCCAGCAGTTACGGGACAGGGAGCAATCAGCCCCAGCATTTT	TRBV6-5	TRBJ1-5	many	TRBD1
CASSLEETSTDTQYF	TGTGCCAGCAGCTTGGAAGAAACCAGCACAGATACGCAGTATTTT	TRBV5-4	TRBJ2-3	few	NA
CASSEALAGGLGETQYF	TGTGCCAGCAGTGAAGCATTGGCGGGAGGGCTCGGTGAGACCCAGTACTTC	TRBV6-1	TRBJ2-5	NA	TRBD2
CASTPGQEGADTQYF	TGTGCCAGCACCCCGGGCCAGGAAGGGGCAGATACGCAGTATTTT	TRBV12-3/TRBV12-4	TRBJ2-3	NA	NA
CGTRTGGTNSPLHF	TGCGGGACCCGGACAGGGGGTACTAATTCACCCCTCCACTTT	TRBV20-1	TRBJ1-6	few	TRBD1
CASTEGFGNTEAFF	TGTGCCAGCACCGAGGGTTTTGGGAACACTGAAGCTTTCTTT	TRBV12-3/TRBV12-4	TRBJ1-1	once	NA
CASSIRGRGNEQFF	TGTGCCAGTAGTATCCGTGGGAGGGGCAATGAGCAGTTCTTC	TRBV19	TRBJ2-1	NA	TRBD2
CASSPRGEETQYF	TGTGCCAGCTCACCACGTGGGGAGGAGACCCAGTACTTC	TRBV18	TRBJ2-5	NA	NA
CASSSDSHNEQFF	TGTGCCAGCAGCTCCGACAGCCACAATGAGCAGTTCTTC	TRBV11-3	TRBJ2-1	many	NA
CASSHGIAGYQETQYF	TGTGCCAGCAGCCACGGGATAGCGGGTTACCAAGAGACCCAGTACTTC	TRBV2	TRBJ2-5	NA	TRBD2
CSASKGPTDTQYF	TGCAGTGCTAGCAAGGGTCCCACAGATACGCAGTATTTT	TRBV20-1	TRBJ2-3	few	NA
CASRSPTDTQYF	TGTGCCAGCAGGAGCCCCACAGATACGCAGTATTTT	TRBV6-2/TRBV6-3	TRBJ2-3	NA	NA
CASRGSANYGYTF	TGTGCCAGCAGGGGGTCCGCTAACTATGGCTACACCTTC	TRBV6-2/TRBV6-3	TRBJ1-2	few	NA
CASSPGRSSSTQYF	TGTGCCAGCAGCCCGGGACGGTCCTCTTCTACGCAGTATTTT	TRBV7-7	TRBJ2-3	NA	NA
CASSIGGADTQYF	TGTGCCAGCAGCATAGGCGGGGCAGATACGCAGTATTTT	TRBV7-9	TRBJ2-3	few	NA
CASSLAPGQEGEKLFF	TGTGCCAGCAGCTTAGCCCCCGGACAGGAGGGGGAAAAACTGTTTTTT	TRBV11-2	TRBJ1-4	many	TRBD1
CASSYLSEQFF	TGTGCCAGCAGTTACTTGAGTGAGCAGTTCTTC	TRBV6-6	TRBJ2-1	few	NA
CSARSHSLGPQHF	TGCAGTGCTAGATCGCACTCACTGGGGCCCCAGCATTTT	TRBV20-1	TRBJ1-5	many	NA
CASSGRGGPSTDTQYF	TGTGCCAGCAGCGGGAGGGGGGGACCTAGCACAGATACGCAGTATTTT	TRBV9	TRBJ2-3	few	NA
CATSVDRGTDTEAFF	TGTGCCACCAGTGTTGATCGGGGGACAGACACTGAAGCTTTCTTT	TRBV24-1	TRBJ1-1	few	TRBD1
CASRVSPGTDTQYF	TGTGCCAGCAGGGTATCTCCTGGCACAGATACGCAGTATTTT	TRBV2	TRBJ2-3	NA	NA
CSGLSRTRGYEQFF	TGCAGCGGCCTGAGTAGGACTAGGGGTTATGAGCAGTTCTTC	TRBV29-1	TRBJ2-1	many	TRBD2
CASSSGTFSTDTQYF	TGCGCCAGCAGCTCCGGGACCTTTAGCACAGATACGCAGTATTTT	TRBV5-1	TRBJ2-3	few	NA
CSVYGTDGNTIYF	TGCAGCGTTTACGGGACAGACGGAAACACCATATATTTT	TRBV29-1	TRBJ1-3	few	TRBD1
CASRGDRMNTEAFF	TGTGCCAGCAGGGGGGACAGGATGAACACTGAAGCTTTCTTT	TRBV6-6	TRBJ1-1	few	TRBD1
CASSTQQGPETQYF	TGTGCCAGCAGCACCCAACAGGGCCCAGAGACCCAGTACTTC	TRBV7-2	TRBJ2-5	NA	NA
CVTGQAITYGYTF	TGTGTCACAGGGCAGGCCATTACGTATGGCTACACCTTC	TRBV28	TRBJ1-2	few	NA
CASSVTSGSFGDTQYF	TGTGCCAGCAGCGTGACTAGCGGGAGCTTCGGAGATACGCAGTATTTT	TRBV11-1	TRBJ2-3	NA	TRBD2
CASSSSASGRAFEQFF	TGTGCCAGCAGTTCCTCCGCTAGCGGGAGGGCCTTTGAGCAGTTCTTC	TRBV6-2/TRBV6-3	TRBJ2-1	NA	TRBD2
CASSSGLAGNTDTQYF	TGTGCCAGCAGCTCCGGACTAGCGGGGAACACAGATACGCAGTATTTT	TRBV7-3	TRBJ2-3	NA	TRBD2
CASSLGGSSVAEAFF	TGTGCCAGCAGTTTAGGGGGGAGTAGTGTCGCTGAAGCTTTCTTT	TRBV12-3/TRBV12-4	TRBJ1-1	many	NA
CASSLGRSTNEKLFF	TGCGCCAGCAGCTTGGGACGGTCAACTAATGAAAAACTGTTTTTT	TRBV5-1	TRBJ1-4	NA	NA
CSVELQGHEKLFF	TGCAGCGTTGAATTACAGGGTCACGAAAAACTGTTTTTT	TRBV29-1	TRBJ1-4	many	NA
CASMDRVNYGYTF	TGTGCCAGCATGGACAGGGTAAACTATGGCTACACCTTC	TRBV13	TRBJ1-2	many	TRBD1
CASSLKGTGTREAQHF	TGTGCCAGCAGTTTAAAGGGGACAGGGACTAGGGAGGCCCAGCATTTT	TRBV27	TRBJ1-5	few	TRBD1
CASSRGEGPTEAFF	TGTGCCAGCAGCCGAGGGGAAGGTCCCACTGAAGCTTTCTTT	TRBV4-2	TRBJ1-1	few	NA
CASSLDGGRAPDTQYF	TGTGCCAGCAGCTTAGATGGCGGGAGGGCACCGGATACGCAGTATTTT	TRBV7-2	TRBJ2-3	few	TRBD2
CASSGDWRTSTDTQYF	TGTGCCAGCAGCGGAGACTGGCGTACTAGCACAGATACGCAGTATTTT	TRBV9	TRBJ2-3	NA	NA
CAISPGVEVNYGYTF	TGTGCCATCAGCCCGGGTGTAGAGGTTAACTATGGCTACACCTTC	TRBV10-3	TRBJ1-2	NA	NA
CSAWGLYNEKLFF	TGCAGTGCGTGGGGTCTTTATAATGAAAAACTGTTTTTT	TRBV20-1	TRBJ1-4	NA	NA
CASSLGSTGNQPQHF	TGTGCCAGCAGCTTAGGCTCGACAGGCAATCAGCCCCAGCATTTT	TRBV7-2	TRBJ1-5	few	NA
CASLTSGASTDTQYF	TGTGCCAGCCTGACTAGCGGGGCTAGCACAGATACGCAGTATTTT	TRBV6-1	TRBJ2-3	few	TRBD2
CASSQGRASRDYGYTF	TGTGCCAGCAGCCAGGGCAGAGCATCTCGAGACTATGGCTACACCTTC	TRBV3-1	TRBJ1-2	few	NA
CASSSSEAGVWLEF	TGTGCCAGCAGCTCCAGTGAGGCGGGAGTTTGGCTGGAATTC	TRBV7-8	TRBJ2-7	many	TRBD2
CASSLAPRASGRLTSTDTQYF	TGCGCCAGCAGCTTGGCCCCTCGGGCTAGCGGGAGACTAACTAGCACAGATACGCAGTATTTT	TRBV5-1	TRBJ2-3	few	TRBD2